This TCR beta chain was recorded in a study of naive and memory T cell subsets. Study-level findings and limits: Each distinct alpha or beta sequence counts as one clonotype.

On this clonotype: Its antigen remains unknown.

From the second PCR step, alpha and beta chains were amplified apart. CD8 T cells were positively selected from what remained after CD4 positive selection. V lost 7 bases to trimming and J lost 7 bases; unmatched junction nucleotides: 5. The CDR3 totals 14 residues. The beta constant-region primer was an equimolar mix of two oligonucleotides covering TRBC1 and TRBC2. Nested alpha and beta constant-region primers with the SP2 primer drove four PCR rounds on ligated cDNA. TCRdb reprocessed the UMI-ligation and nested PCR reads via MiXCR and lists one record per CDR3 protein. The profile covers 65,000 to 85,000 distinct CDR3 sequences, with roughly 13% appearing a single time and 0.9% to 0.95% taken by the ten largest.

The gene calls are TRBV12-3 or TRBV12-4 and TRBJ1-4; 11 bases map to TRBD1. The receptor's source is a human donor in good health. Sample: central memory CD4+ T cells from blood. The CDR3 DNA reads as TGTGCCAGCATCAGGACAGGGGGCGGTGAAAAACTGTTTTTT. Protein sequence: CASIRTGGGEKLFF.